This record looks at one TCR beta chain sequence and its context. These data originate in a study of blood T cell repertoires in COVID-19. Libraries were prepared by immunoSEQ multiplex PCR; TCRdb keeps only in-frame clonotypes and omits some of them. The data contain around 200,000 clones, around 86% of them singletons. The germline V gene encodes CDR1 SEHNR and CDR2 FQNEAQ (reference sequence). Germline trimming cut 0 bases from V and 1 base from J; bases unmatched to any gene: 9. The CDR3 covers 18 residues. This clonotype was sampled from a man in his forties or fifties with active or convalescent COVID-19. The specimen sequenced was peripheral blood. This chain uses TRBV7-9 with TRBJ2-3; 8 bases match TRBD2. Here the CDR3 DNA reads TGTGCCAGCAGCTTAGCTTCCGGGACTAGGTTGGGCACAGATACGCAGTATTTT. Its protein is CASSLASGTRLGTDTQYF. Together with reference TRBV7-9 and TRBJ2-3, the CDR3 gives the full variable domain: DTGVSQNPRHKITKRGQNVTFRCDPISEHNRLYWYRQTLGQGPEFLTYFQNEAQLEKSRLLSDRFSAERPKGSFSTLEIQRTEQGDSAMYLCASSLASGTRLGTDTQYFGPGTRLTVL.